Given below is one T cell receptor beta chain in context. Its target is unknown. This sample is drawn from a study of response to subunit inactivated influenza vaccine. This CDR3 has 12 amino acids. The germline V gene has CDR1 SGDLS and CDR2 YYNGEE. Trimming pared 3 bases from V and 14 bases from J, leaving 15 bases between. TCRdb reprocessed the RT-PCR reads via MiXCR and lists one record per CDR3 protein. The table records roughly 460,000 distinct CDR3 sequences, roughly 9.7% of them present only once. Study-level findings and limits: It was suggested by the authors that few new T cells are recruited by each seasonal influenza vaccination.

The receptor comes from a man over 45 who received an inactivated influenza vaccine. The sample in question was PBMCs from blood, obtained more than 35 days after vaccination. The rearrangement joins TRBV9 to TRBJ2-1; D may be TRBD2 (6 bases). This CDR3 is CASSGPTGLKFF. CDR3 coding DNA: TGTGCCAGCAGCGGACCAACGGGACTGAAGTTCTTC.